Listed here are 6 T cell receptor beta chains from one sample, sequenced in a study of T cells in localized non-small cell lung cancer. The table came from immunoSEQ multiplex PCR; TCRdb's copy has only in-frame clones and leaves some out. The data show about 59,000 clones, approximately 91% seen once. The material was peripheral blood, obtained before any cancer treatment. All receptors come from a man aged 35 to 69 with stage I lung adenocarcinoma.

The V gene is TRBV7-2, the J gene TRBJ1-5, with D possibly TRBD1 on 5 matching bases. The CDR3 contains 19 residues. Germline V gives CDR1 SGHTA, CDR2 FQGNSA. The V and J ends lost 3 bases and 1 base respectively, with 22 bases between them. CDR3 loop: CASSFQGGGIYGSNQPQHF. CDR3 DNA sequence: TGTGCCAGCAGCTTTCAGGGAGGTGGCATATATGGGAGCAATCAGCCCCAGCATTTT. Looking up the rest from reference TRBV7-2 and TRBJ1-5 gives the full variable domain: GAGVSQSPSNKVTEKGKDVELRCDPISGHTALYWYRQSLGQGLEFLIYFQGNSAPDKSGLPSDRFSAERTGGSVSTLTIQRTQQEDSAVYLCASSFQGGGIYGSNQPQHFGDGTRLSIL.

V usage is TRBV18 and J usage is TRBJ2-1; D gene ambiguous. V lost 2 bases and J 7 bases, leaving 12 bases between the germline ends. The CDR3 has 14 residues. Germline V lookup: CDR1 KGHSH, CDR2 LQKENI. The CDR3 spells CASSPMDERNEQFF. In DNA, the CDR3 is TGTGCCAGCTCACCAATGGACGAGCGTAATGAGCAGTTCTTC.

This chain uses TRBV18 with TRBJ2-5, with a possible D match to TRBD1 (5 bases). Germline assignment: CDR1 KGHSH and CDR2 LQKENI. V gave up 3 bases and J gave up 5 bases, with 10 bases separating them. There are 13 residues in the CDR3. The CDR3 spells CASSPGPSETQYF. DNA of the CDR3: TGTGCCAGCTCACCGGGGCCCTCGGAGACCCAGTACTTC.

The chain links TRBV5-1 to TRBJ2-2, with 10 positions matching TRBD2. The CDR3 sequence is 16 residues long. The germline CDR1 and CDR2 sequences are SGHRS and YFSETQ. After removal of 0 bases from V and 2 bases from J, the junction contained 1 base not matched to a gene. Written as DNA, the CDR3 is TGCGCCAGCAGCTTGGGGACTAGCGGTAACACCGGGGAGCTGTTTTTT. Protein product: CASSLGTSGNTGELFF. The full variable domain, rest sourced from reference TRBV5-1 and TRBJ2-2, is KAGVTQTPRYLIKTRGQQVTLSCSPISGHRSVSWYQQTPGQGLQFLFEYFSETQRNKGNFPGRFSGRQFSNSRSEMNVSTLELGDSALYLCASSLGTSGNTGELFFGEGSRLTVL.

The DNA of the CDR3 is TGCGCCAGCAGCCCTGGCCGAGACTCCTCCTACAATGAGCAGTTCTTC. Translation: CASSPGRDSSYNEQFF. The chain employs TRBV5-1 and TRBJ2-1; no firm D call. The CDR3 extends over 16 amino acids. The germline gives CDR1 SGHRS, CDR2 YFSETQ. V was shortened by 4 bases and J by 0 bases, with 14 bases between the two germline ends.

CDR3 sequence (DNA): TGTGCCAGCCTTTCATACGAGTACGAGCAGTACTTC. Translating gives CASLSYEYEQYF. The chain links TRBV2 to TRBJ2-7; D gene unclear. Germline values: CDR1 SNHLY, CDR2 FYNNEI. This CDR3 comprises 12 residues. The ends were cut back, 8 bases at V and 4 bases at J, with 12 bases in the middle.